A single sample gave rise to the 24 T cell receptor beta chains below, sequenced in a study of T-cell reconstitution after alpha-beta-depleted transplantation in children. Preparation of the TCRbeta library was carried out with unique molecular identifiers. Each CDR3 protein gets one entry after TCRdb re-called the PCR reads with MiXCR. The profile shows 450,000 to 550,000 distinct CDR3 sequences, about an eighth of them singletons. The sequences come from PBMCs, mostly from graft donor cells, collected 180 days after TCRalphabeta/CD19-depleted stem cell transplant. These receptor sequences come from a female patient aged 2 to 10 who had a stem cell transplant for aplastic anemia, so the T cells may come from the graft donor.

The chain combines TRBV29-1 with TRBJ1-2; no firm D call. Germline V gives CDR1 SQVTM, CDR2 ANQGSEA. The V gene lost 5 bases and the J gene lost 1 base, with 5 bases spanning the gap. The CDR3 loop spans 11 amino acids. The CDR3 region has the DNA TGCAGCGTTCAGCTTAACTATGGCTACACCTTC. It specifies CSVQLNYGYTF.

CDR3 loop: CASSLDARGAYEQYF. The DNA of the CDR3 is TGTGCCAGCAGCTTAGACGCCCGTGGGGCGTACGAGCAGTACTTC. The chain combines TRBV7-2 with TRBJ2-7, with a tentative D call TRBD1 (5 bases). Germline V gene sequence: CDR1 SGHTA, CDR2 FQGNSA. V was shortened by 1 base and J by 4 bases, with 14 bases between the two germline ends. This CDR3 has 15 amino acids.

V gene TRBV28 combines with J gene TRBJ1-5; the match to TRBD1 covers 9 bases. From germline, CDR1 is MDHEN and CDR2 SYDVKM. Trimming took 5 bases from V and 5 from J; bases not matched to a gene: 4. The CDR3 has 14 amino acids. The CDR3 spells CASSGTGIDQPQHF. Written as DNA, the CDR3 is TGTGCCAGCAGTGGGACAGGGATAGATCAGCCCCAGCATTTT.

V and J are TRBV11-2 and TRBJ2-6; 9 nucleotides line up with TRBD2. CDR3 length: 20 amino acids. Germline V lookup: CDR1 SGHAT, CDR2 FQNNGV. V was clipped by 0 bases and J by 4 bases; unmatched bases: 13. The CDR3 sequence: CASSLDLAGTPSRGANVLTF. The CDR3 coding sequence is TGTGCCAGCAGCTTAGATCTAGCGGGGACCCCCTCCCGGGGGGCCAACGTCCTGACTTTC.

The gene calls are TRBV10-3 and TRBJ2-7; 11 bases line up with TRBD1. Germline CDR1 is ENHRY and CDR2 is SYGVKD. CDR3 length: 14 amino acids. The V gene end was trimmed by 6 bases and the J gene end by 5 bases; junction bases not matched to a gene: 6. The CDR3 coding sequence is TGTGCCATCAGAAAGGGACAGGGGGACCACGAGCAGTACTTC. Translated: CAIRKGQGDHEQYF.

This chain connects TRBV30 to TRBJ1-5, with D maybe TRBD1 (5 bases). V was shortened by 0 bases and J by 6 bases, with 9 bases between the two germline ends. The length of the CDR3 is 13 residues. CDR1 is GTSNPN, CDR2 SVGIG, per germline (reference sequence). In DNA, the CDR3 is TGTGCCTGGAGTGTTGGGGGGAGTCAGCCCCAGCATTTT. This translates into CAWSVGGSQPQHF.

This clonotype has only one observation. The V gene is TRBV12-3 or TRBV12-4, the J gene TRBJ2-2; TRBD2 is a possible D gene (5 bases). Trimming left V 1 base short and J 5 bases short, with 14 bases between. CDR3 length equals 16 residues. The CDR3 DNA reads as TGTGCCAGCAGTTTAGGGCCGGGGATAGAGACCGGGGAGCTGTTTTTT. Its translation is CASSLGPGIETGELFF.

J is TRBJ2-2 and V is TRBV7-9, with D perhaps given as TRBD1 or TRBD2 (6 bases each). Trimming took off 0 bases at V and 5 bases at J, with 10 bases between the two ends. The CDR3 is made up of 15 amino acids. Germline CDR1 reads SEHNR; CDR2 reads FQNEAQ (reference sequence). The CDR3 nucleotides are TGTGCCAGCAGCTTAGCGGGAGGACAGACCGGGGAGCTGTTTTTT. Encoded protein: CASSLAGGQTGELFF.

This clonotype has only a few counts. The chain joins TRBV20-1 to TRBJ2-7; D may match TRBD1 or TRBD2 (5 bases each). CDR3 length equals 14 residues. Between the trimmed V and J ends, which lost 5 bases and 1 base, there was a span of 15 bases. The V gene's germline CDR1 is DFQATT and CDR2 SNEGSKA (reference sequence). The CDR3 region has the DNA TGCAGTGCTCGTGGGACGGAGGAGTCCTACGAGCAGTACTTC. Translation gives CSARGTEESYEQYF.

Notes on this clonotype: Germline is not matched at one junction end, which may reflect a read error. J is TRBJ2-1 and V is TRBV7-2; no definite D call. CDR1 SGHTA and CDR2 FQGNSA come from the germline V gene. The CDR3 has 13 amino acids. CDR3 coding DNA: TGTGCCAGCAGCTTAGGAGTGGGAAATGAGCGGTTCTTC. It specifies CASSLGVGNERFF.

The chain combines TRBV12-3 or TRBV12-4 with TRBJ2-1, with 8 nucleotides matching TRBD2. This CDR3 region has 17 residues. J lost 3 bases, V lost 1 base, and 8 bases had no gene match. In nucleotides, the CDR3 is TGTGCCAGCAGTTTAGTACTTGTCGCGGGAGGCTACAATGAGCAGTTCTTC. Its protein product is CASSLVLVAGGYNEQFF.

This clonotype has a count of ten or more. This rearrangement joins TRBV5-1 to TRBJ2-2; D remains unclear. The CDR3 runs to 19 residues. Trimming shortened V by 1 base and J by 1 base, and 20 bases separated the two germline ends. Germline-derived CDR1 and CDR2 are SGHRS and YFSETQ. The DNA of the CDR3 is TGCGCCAGCAGCTTGCGAGACCAGGCAGCCCGGCGGAACACCGGGGAGCTGTTTTTT. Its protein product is CASSLRDQAARRNTGELFF. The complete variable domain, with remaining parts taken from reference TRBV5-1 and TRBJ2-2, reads KAGVTQTPRYLIKTRGQQVTLSCSPISGHRSVSWYQQTPGQGLQFLFEYFSETQRNKGNFPGRFSGRQFSNSRSEMNVSTLELGDSALYLCASSLRDQAARRNTGELFFGEGSRLTVL.

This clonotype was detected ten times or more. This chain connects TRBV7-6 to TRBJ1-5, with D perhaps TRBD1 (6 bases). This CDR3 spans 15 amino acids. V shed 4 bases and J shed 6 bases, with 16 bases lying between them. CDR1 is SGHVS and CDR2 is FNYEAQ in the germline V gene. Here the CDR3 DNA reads TGTGCCAGCAGCTGGAACCCAGGGGTGGGTCAGCCCCAGCATTTT. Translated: CASSWNPGVGQPQHF.

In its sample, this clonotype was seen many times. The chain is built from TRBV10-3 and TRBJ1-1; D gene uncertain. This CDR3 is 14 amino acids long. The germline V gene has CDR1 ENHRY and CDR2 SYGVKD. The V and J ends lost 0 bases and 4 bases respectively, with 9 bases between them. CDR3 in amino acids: CAISESGVGTEAFF. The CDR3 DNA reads TGTGCCATCAGTGAGTCTGGGGTTGGCACTGAAGCTTTCTTT.

CDR3 DNA sequence: TGTGCCAGTAGTATAGGGACGGGCTACGAGCAGTACGTC. It codes for CASSIGTGYEQYV. The V and J genes are TRBV19 and TRBJ2-7; no reliable D call. The V gene lost 1 base and the J gene lost 3 bases, with 7 bases spanning the gap. CDR3 size: 13 residues. Germline CDR1 is LNHDA and CDR2 is SQIVND (reference sequence).

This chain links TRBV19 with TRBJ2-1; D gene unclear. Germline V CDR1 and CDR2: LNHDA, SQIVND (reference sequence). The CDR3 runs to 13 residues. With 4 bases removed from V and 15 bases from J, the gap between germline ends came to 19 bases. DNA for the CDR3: TGTGCCAGTAGTAGAAAAGACCCACACAACCCGTTCTTC. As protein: CASSRKDPHNPFF.

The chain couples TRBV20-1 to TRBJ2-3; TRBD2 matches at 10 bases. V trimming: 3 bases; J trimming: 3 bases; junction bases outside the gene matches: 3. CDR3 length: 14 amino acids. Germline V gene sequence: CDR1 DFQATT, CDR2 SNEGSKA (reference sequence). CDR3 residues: CSASPSGSTDTQYF. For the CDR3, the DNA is TGCAGTGCTAGTCCTAGCGGGAGTACAGATACGCAGTATTTT.

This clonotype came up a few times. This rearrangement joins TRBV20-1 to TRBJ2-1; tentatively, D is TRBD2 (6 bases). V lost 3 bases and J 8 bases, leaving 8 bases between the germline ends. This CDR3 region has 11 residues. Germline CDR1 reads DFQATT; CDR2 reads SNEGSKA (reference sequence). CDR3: CSARRGDEQFF. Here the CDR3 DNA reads TGCAGTGCTAGGCGGGGAGATGAGCAGTTCTTC.

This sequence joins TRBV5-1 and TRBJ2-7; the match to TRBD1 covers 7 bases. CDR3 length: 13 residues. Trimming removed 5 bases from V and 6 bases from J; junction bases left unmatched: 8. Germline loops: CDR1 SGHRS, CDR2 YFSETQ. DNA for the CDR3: TGCGCCAGCAGTTCCGACAGGGTCGCCGAGCAGTACTTC. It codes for CASSSDRVAEQYF.

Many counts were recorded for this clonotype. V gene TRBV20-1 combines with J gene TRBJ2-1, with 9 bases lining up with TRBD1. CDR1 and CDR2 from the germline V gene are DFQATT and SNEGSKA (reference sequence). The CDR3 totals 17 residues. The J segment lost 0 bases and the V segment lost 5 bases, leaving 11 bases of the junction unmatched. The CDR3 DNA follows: TGCAGTGCTGAGGGACAGGGCTTCGGTGGCTCCTACAATGAGCAGTTCTTC. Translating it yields CSAEGQGFGGSYNEQFF.

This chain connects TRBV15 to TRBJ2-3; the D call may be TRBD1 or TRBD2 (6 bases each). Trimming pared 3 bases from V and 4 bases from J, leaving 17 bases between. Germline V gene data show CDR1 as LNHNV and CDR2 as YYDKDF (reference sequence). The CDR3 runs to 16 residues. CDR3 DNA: TGTGCCACCAGCAGCCGGGCCCTTAGGGGGGCAGATACGCAGTATTTT. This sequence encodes CATSSRALRGADTQYF.

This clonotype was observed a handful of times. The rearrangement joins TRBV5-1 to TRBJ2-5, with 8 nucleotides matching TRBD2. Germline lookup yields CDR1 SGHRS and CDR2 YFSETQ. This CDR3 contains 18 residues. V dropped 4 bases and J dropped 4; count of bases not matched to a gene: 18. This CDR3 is CASSQPITLAGAGETQYF. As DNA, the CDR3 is TGCGCCAGCAGCCAACCGATCACGCTAGCGGGCGCGGGAGAGACCCAGTACTTC. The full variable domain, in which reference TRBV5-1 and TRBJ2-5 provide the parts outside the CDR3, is KAGVTQTPRYLIKTRGQQVTLSCSPISGHRSVSWYQQTPGQGLQFLFEYFSETQRNKGNFPGRFSGRQFSNSRSEMNVSTLELGDSALYLCASSQPITLAGAGETQYFGPGTRLLVL.

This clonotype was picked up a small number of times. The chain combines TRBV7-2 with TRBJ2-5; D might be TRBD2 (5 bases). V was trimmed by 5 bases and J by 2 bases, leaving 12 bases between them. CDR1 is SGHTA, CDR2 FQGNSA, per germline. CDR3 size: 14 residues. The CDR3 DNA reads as TGTGCCAGCAGCGAGGGCGGCGGGCAAGAGACCCAGTACTTC. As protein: CASSEGGGQETQYF.

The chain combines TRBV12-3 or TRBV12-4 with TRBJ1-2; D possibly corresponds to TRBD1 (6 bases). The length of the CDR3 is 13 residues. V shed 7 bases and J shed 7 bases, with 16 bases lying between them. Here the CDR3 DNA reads TGTGCCAGCACCCTGGGGGCCGCGGGTGGCTACACCTTC. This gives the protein CASTLGAAGGYTF.